The 5 T cell receptor beta chains below all came from one sample that was sequenced in a study of cytomegalovirus exposure and HLA in healthy donors. Method: immunoSEQ multiplex PCR; TCRdb's copy keeps in-frame clones and lacks some. The data hold about 190,000 clones, with around 84% observed a single time. Sequencing was performed on PBMCs. These receptors originate from a young man in good health and CMV-seropositive.

The V gene is TRBV27, the J gene TRBJ2-7; the match to TRBD2 covers 7 bases. V shed 1 base, J shed 4 bases, and the junction held 10 bases outside the gene matches. The CDR3 totals 16 residues. Germline lookup yields CDR1 MNHEY and CDR2 SMNVEV (reference sequence). This CDR3 reads CASSLLKVAGEYEQYF. In DNA, the CDR3 is TGTGCCAGCAGTTTATTAAAGGTAGCGGGCGAATACGAGCAGTACTTC.

The chain is built from TRBV29-1 and TRBJ2-3; 8 bases are a match to TRBD1. Losses at the gene ends were 2 bases for V and 4 bases for J; bases not matched to a gene: 8. Germline V gives CDR1 SQVTM, CDR2 ANQGSEA. The length of the CDR3 is 15 residues. CDR3 sequence (DNA): TGCAGCGTTGAACCCGACAGGGGCGGGCCAGATACGCAGTATTTT. This translates into CSVEPDRGGPDTQYF.

In its sample, this clone was seen many times. The chain has TRBV9 and TRBJ2-2; D is perhaps TRBD2 (6 bases). The CDR3 is 16 residues long. Germline V CDR1 and CDR2: SGDLS, YYNGEE. V was pared by 4 bases and J by 1 base, with 14 bases between. The DNA for the CDR3 is TGTGCCAGCAGCACCTCGGGACTCCGGAACACCGGGGAGCTGTTTTTT. Protein product: CASSTSGLRNTGELFF.

The rearrangement joins TRBV19 to TRBJ2-7; D might be TRBD1 (7 bases). Trimming cost V 5 bases and J 1 base, with 12 bases left between them. Germline V lookup: CDR1 LNHDA, CDR2 SQIVND (reference sequence). The CDR3 spans 14 residues. In nucleotides, the CDR3 is TGTGCCAGTAGTGCGGGACAGAATTCCTACGAGCAGTACTTC. The encoded protein is CASSAGQNSYEQYF.

This chain uses TRBV28 with TRBJ2-7, with 10 bases identical to TRBD1. The CDR3 is made up of 13 amino acids. V was clipped by 4 bases and J by 6 bases; unmatched bases: 3. Looked up from germline, CDR1 is MDHEN and CDR2 is SYDVKM. The CDR3 here is CASSSRTGGEQYF. The CDR3 DNA is TGTGCCAGCAGTTCTAGGACAGGGGGCGAGCAGTACTTC.